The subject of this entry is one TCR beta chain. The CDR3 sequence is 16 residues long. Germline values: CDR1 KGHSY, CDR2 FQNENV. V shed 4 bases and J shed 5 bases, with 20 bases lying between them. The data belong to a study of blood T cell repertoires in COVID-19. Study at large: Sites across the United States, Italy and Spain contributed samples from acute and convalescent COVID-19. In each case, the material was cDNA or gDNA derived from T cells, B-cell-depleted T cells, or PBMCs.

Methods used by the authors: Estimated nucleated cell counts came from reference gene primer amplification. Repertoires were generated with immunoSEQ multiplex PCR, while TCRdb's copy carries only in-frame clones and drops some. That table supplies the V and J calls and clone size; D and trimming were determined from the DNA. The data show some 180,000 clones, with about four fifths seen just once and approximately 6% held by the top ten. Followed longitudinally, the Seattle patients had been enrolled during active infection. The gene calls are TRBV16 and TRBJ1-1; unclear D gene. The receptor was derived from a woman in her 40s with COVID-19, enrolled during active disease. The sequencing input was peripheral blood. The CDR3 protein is CASSRGDGSPGTEAFF. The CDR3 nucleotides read TGTGCCAGCAGCCGCGGGGATGGGTCCCCGGGGACTGAAGCTTTCTTT.